The following is a TCR beta chain sequence with its context. Its antigen is unidentified. CDR1 is SGHVS, CDR2 FQNEAQ, per germline. There are 16 residues in the CDR3. V dropped 8 bases and J dropped 4; count of bases not matched to a gene: 12. This table comes from immunoSEQ multiplex PCR, and its TCRdb copy is limited to in-frame clones, with some not included. The repertoire includes 3,000 to 3,500 clones, around 62% of them detected once, and 55% to 60% sits in the top ten. The sample originates from a study of T cells in narcolepsy. Study-level background: Patients with NT1 or NT2 and healthy control donors were enrolled.

Study-level points and caveats: Autoreactive HCRT-specific and TRIB2-specific clonotypes were marked in same-patient CSF-versus-blood CD4+ comparisons.

Sequenced material: CD45RA- memory CD8+ T cells from PBMCs. The chain has TRBV7-8 and TRBJ2-2; TRBD1 aligns across 8 bases. The receptor was isolated from a human donor with narcolepsy. The CDR3 sequence is CASPGSGGAGTGELFF. CDR3 nucleotide sequence: TGTGCCAGCCCCGGATCAGGGGGCGCGGGCACCGGGGAGCTGTTTTTT.